This TCR beta chain came from a study of cytomegalovirus exposure and HLA in healthy donors. Study outcomes and limitations: A previous analysis found most TCR beta V segments productive roughly 87% or roughly 30% of the time.

A multiplex PCR was run with 60 Vbeta primers and 13 Jbeta primers. Data came from immunoSEQ multiplex PCR; TCRdb stores just in-frame clones and leaves some out. The table includes about 130,000 clones, approximately 80% detected once. CDR1 MDHEN and CDR2 SYDVKM come from the germline V gene. J lost 9 bases, V lost 7 bases, and 14 bases had no gene match. The CDR3 has 15 amino acids. For this clone: The target antigen is unknown.

The source of this sequence is a young man in good health and CMV-seronegative. The sample consisted of PBMCs. The genes are TRBV28 and TRBJ2-1; TRBD1 matches at 8 bases. The CDR3 here is CASIAGGLGSSEQFF. Written as DNA, the CDR3 is TGTGCCAGCATAGCAGGGGGCTTAGGATCGAGTGAGCAGTTCTTC.